The T cell receptor beta chain under discussion was sequenced for a study of cytomegalovirus exposure and HLA in healthy donors. CDR1 is ENHRY, CDR2 SYGVKD, per germline. Between the trimmed V and J ends, which lost 10 bases and 0 bases, there was a span of 15 bases. The CDR3 has 14 residues. Primers included in the PCR were 60 Vbeta and 13 Jbeta primers. The protocol was immunoSEQ multiplex PCR, while the TCRdb copy is restricted to in-frame clones and leaves out a portion. The data hold 95,000 to 100,000 clones, with about 81% observed a single time. This receptor was identified in a man aged 50 to 59 in good health and CMV-seronegative. V is TRBV10-3 and J is TRBJ1-1; D is unresolved. What was sequenced was PBMCs. CDR3 DNA: TGTGCCACCTCGGGAGGGCCAGTGAACACTGAAGCTTTCTTT. Translated: CATSGGPVNTEAFF.